This TCR beta chain was recorded in a study of blood T cell repertoires in COVID-19. Study-wide background: Specimens from acute and convalescent COVID-19 originated in the United States, Italy and Spain.

Deletions cut 5 bases from V and 7 bases from J, with 8 bases between. CDR1 is DFQATT, CDR2 SNEGSKA, per germline (reference sequence). The CDR3 has 10 residues. Produced via immunoSEQ multiplex PCR; TCRdb's table is partial and in-frame only. The table shows about 300,000 clones, with around 89% occurring only once. The chain has TRBV20-1 and TRBJ1-2, with D perhaps matching TRBD1 (5 bases). The receptor comes from a man in his forties or fifties with acute or convalescent COVID-19. The source material was peripheral blood. CDR3 region: CSAPQGGYTF. The CDR3 nucleotides read TGCAGTGCTCCCCAGGGTGGCTACACCTTC.